The entry below describes one T cell receptor (beta chain). The antigen is undetermined. The PCR contained 60 Vbeta and 13 Jbeta primers. The protocol was immunoSEQ multiplex PCR, while the TCRdb copy is restricted to in-frame clones and leaves out a portion. The sample includes tens of thousands of clones, about 71% of them seen just once. These data belong to a study of cytomegalovirus exposure and HLA in healthy donors. Study observations and caveats: Later analysis demonstrated an association between a missense DCLRE1C variant and TCR beta V- and J-gene trimming. Prior analysis indicated that the majority of TCR beta V segments exhibited productivity approximately 90% or approximately 30% of the time.

What was sequenced was PBMCs. This sequence originates from a man aged 55 to 70 in good health and CMV-seropositive.

The CDR3 sequence is CASSLSQDTYEQYF. The CDR3, as DNA: TGTGCCAGCAGCTTAAGCCAGGATACCTACGAGCAGTACTTC. The chain uses TRBV7-2 and TRBJ2-5; D not certain. The better agreement between TRBJ2-7 and the DNA end casts doubt on the J call. Germline CDR1 is SGHTA and CDR2 is FQGNSA. This CDR3 has 14 residues.